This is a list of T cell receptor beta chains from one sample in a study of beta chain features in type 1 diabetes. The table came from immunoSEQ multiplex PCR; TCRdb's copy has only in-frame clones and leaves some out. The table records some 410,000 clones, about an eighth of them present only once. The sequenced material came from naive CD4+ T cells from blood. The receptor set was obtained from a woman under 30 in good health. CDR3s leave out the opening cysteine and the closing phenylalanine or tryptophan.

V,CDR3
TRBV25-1,ASSGGPGVYNEQF
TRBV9,ASSAYSDILDEQF
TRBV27,ASSPLGQSWAQY
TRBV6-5,ASRRAETQY
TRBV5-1,ASSFWGTEAF
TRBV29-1,SVEDVGPYEQY
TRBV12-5,ASGSINEQF
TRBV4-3,ASSQDLRGTGDSPLH
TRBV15,ATSRAGAGKYTQY
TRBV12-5,ASGGETGMQTQY
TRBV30,AWRGTSRLEQY
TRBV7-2,ASSSRQGAYNEQF
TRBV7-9,ASRLAGAHGELF
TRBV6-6,ASTRVDSPLH
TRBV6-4,ASSDSGTGSYNEQF
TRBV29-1,SVDGQGSGANVLT
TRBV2,ASGETQY
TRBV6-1,ASSSGSSGNTIY
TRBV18,ASSPRQGIESEQF
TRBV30,AYQRTPLSYEQY
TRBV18,ASSADRVGETQY
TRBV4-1,ASSPSGRRQETQY
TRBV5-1,ASSSDRFSGANVLT
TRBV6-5,ASRLDLTSRETQY
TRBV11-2,ASSLGTSGGLDTQY
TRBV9,ASKKDITSYGYT
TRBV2,ASTYTDGYT
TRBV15,ATSTGTSQI
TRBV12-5,ASGLVLRAGSTDTQY
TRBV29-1,SAGHPGINTEAF
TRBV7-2,ASSFDSPIYNEQF
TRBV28,ASTLEGPGESYEQY
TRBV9,ASSVGAGGNEKLF
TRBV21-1,AGRDRSSYEQY
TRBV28,ASSHRGGQTQY
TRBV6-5,ASSYSPRNYNEQF
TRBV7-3,ASSFGPMDTQY
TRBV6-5,ASSDWTSGTYEQY
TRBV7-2,ASSSWGSYEQY
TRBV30,AWSVGEGNEQF
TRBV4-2,ASSQDTGYYGYT
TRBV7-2,ASRRTSVSTDTQY